One and the same sample provided the 19 T cell receptor beta chains below, sequenced in a study of blood T cell repertoires in COVID-19. Produced via immunoSEQ multiplex PCR; TCRdb's table is partial and in-frame only. The top ten hold around 4.7% of the sample, which has 200,000 to 250,000 clones, roughly 82% seen once. The source material was peripheral blood. These receptor sequences come from a woman between 65 and 79 years old with acute or convalescent COVID-19.

This chain uses TRBV4-3 with TRBJ1-2, with D possibly being TRBD1 (5 bases). The germline V gene encodes CDR1 LGHNA and CDR2 YSLEER. There are 15 residues in the CDR3. V lost 1 base and J lost 5, with 14 bases in between. The CDR3 bases are TGCGCCAGCAGCCAAGGGCAGGGCGTAGGTTATGGCTACACCTTC. Translation gives CASSQGQGVGYGYTF.

The chain combines TRBV2 with TRBJ1-5, with 8 bases identical to TRBD1. Trimming at V came to 7 bases and at J to 3 bases, leaving 8 bases not matched to a gene. Germline V lookup: CDR1 SNHLY, CDR2 FYNNEI. This CDR3 contains 15 residues. The CDR3 region has the DNA TGTGCCAGCACCCAAGGACAGGGTCTCAATCAGCCCCAGCATTTT. It yields the protein CASTQGQGLNQPQHF. Drawing the rest from reference TRBV2 and TRBJ1-5, the complete variable domain is EPEVTQTPSHQVTQMGQEVILRCVPISNHLYFYWYRQILGQKVEFLVSFYNNEISEKSEIFDDQFSVERPDGSNFTLKIRSTKLEDSAMYFCASTQGQGLNQPQHFGDGTRLSIL.

The V call is TRBV10-3, the J call TRBJ2-3; D gene unclear. In germline, CDR1 is ENHRY, CDR2 SYGVKD. The ends were cut back, 4 bases at V and 2 bases at J, with 7 bases in the middle. The CDR3 runs to 13 residues. In DNA, the CDR3 is TGTGCCATCAGTGGGCAGGTCACAGATACGCAGTATTTT. It translates to CAISGQVTDTQYF.

CDR3 region: CASSSTGTPRETQYF. CDR3 sequence (DNA): TGTGCCAGCAGTTCGACAGGGACCCCACGGGAGACCCAGTACTTC. The rearrangement joins TRBV28 to TRBJ2-5; 7 nucleotides match TRBD1. The CDR3 runs to 15 residues. The trim removed 4 bases at V and 5 bases at J, leaving 10 bases unmatched. The germline gives CDR1 MDHEN, CDR2 SYDVKM.

CDR3 nucleotide sequence: TGTGCCAGCAGCTTGGCCAGGGAGGGTACTGAAGCTTTCTTT. Its protein is CASSLAREGTEAFF. The chain combines TRBV5-4 with TRBJ1-1; possibly TRBD1 for D (5 bases). Trimming took 0 bases from V and 5 from J, leaving 11 bases between them. CDR1 is SGHNT, CDR2 YYREEE, per germline (reference sequence). This CDR3 spans 14 amino acids. Full variable domain (outside the CDR3, taken from reference TRBV5-4 and TRBJ1-1): ETGVTQSPTHLIKTRGQQVTLRCSSQSGHNTVSWYQQALGQGPQFIFQYYREEENGRGNFPPRFSGLQFPNYSSELNVNALELDDSALYLCASSLAREGTEAFFGQGTRLTVV.

The chain combines TRBV5-1 with TRBJ1-1, with D tentatively TRBD1 (5 bases). With 0 bases removed from V and 6 bases from J, the gap between germline ends came to 12 bases. CDR1 SGHRS and CDR2 YFSETQ come from the germline V gene. CDR3 length: 14 residues. The CDR3 region is CASSLVGVTAEAFF. In DNA, the CDR3 is TGCGCCAGCAGCTTGGTAGGGGTCACGGCTGAAGCTTTCTTT.

The chain is built from TRBV7-8 and TRBJ1-1; D unclear. The V gene lost 5 bases and the J gene lost 8 bases, with 12 bases spanning the gap. The germline CDR1 and CDR2 sequences are SGHVS and FQNEAQ. The CDR3 has 12 amino acids. As DNA, the CDR3 is TGTGCCAGCAGCCCGGCAGGCCGGGAAGCTTTCTTT. Translation gives CASSPAGREAFF. Using reference TRBV7-8 and TRBJ1-1 for the parts outside the CDR3, the full variable domain is GAGVSQSPRYKVAKRGQDVALRCDPISGHVSLFWYQQALGQGPEFLTYFQNEAQLDKSGLPSDRFFAERPEGSVSTLKIQRTQQEDSAVYLCASSPAGREAFFGQGTRLTVV.

The chain couples TRBV10-2 to TRBJ1-4, with TRBD1 identical over 7 bases. Germline V lookup: CDR1 WSHSY, CDR2 SAAADI. Trimming took 2 bases from V and 4 from J; bases not matched to a gene: 4. This CDR3 spans 15 amino acids. CDR3 nucleotide sequence: TGCGCCAGCAGTGAGCAGACAGGGATTAATGAAAAACTGTTTTTT. Amino acids: CASSEQTGINEKLFF.

J is TRBJ2-3 and V is TRBV7-2, with a tentative D call TRBD2 (6 bases). Germline V gene data show CDR1 as SGHTA and CDR2 as FQGNSA. The CDR3 totals 14 residues. Trimming cost V 0 bases and J 5 bases, with 9 bases left between them. The CDR3, as DNA: TGTGCCAGCAGCTTAGCGGGGGGTGTAGATACGCAGTATTTT. Its translation: CASSLAGGVDTQYF.

V usage is TRBV6-5 and J usage is TRBJ1-1, with D perhaps TRBD1 (5 bases). CDR3 length equals 13 residues. The germline gives CDR1 MNHEY, CDR2 SVGAGI. Deletions cut 7 bases from V and 1 base from J, with 10 bases between. The CDR3 loop reads CASMTAGNTEAFF. For the CDR3, the DNA is TGTGCCAGCATGACAGCGGGGAACACTGAAGCTTTCTTT.

J is TRBJ2-7 and V is TRBV3-1 (or the pseudogene TRBV3-2); maybe TRBD2 (6 bases). In germline, CDR1 is LGHDT, CDR2 YNNKEL (reference sequence). The CDR3 is 14 residues long. The V and J ends lost 1 base and 0 bases respectively, with 7 bases between them. The CDR3 DNA reads TGTGCCAGCAGCCAAGTCGGGAGCTCCTACGAGCAGTACTTC. It translates to CASSQVGSSYEQYF.

The chain employs TRBV27 and TRBJ1-1; no definite D call. Germline V lookup: CDR1 MNHEY, CDR2 SMNVEV (reference sequence). The CDR3 totals 15 residues. V shed 5 bases and J shed 5 bases, with 18 bases lying between them. In nucleotides, the CDR3 is TGTGCCAGCAGTCTGAGTTCGGGAGGGAGGACTGAAGCTTTCTTT. This gives the protein CASSLSSGGRTEAFF.

This chain links TRBV4-2 with TRBJ1-4; D gene ambiguous. The germline CDR1 and CDR2 sequences are LGHNA and YNFKEQ. The length of the CDR3 is 15 residues. V gave up 6 bases and J gave up 4 bases, with 15 bases separating them. In DNA form, the CDR3 reads TGTGCCAGCAGTCGAGCTAGTGGCCGTAATGAAAAACTGTTTTTT. This gives the protein CASSRASGRNEKLFF.

The rearrangement links TRBV5-1 to TRBJ2-6, with 9 bases fitting TRBD1. Germline V gene lookup returns CDR1 SGHRS and CDR2 YFSETQ. The CDR3 has 18 residues. V shed 4 bases, J shed 2 bases, and the junction held 10 bases outside the gene matches. CDR3 residues: CASSPGTGRLAGANVLTF. The CDR3 coding sequence is TGCGCCAGCAGCCCGGGGACAGGGAGGTTGGCTGGGGCCAACGTCCTGACTTTC.

V gene TRBV7-9 combines with J gene TRBJ1-1; the D is unclear. The CDR3 contains 13 residues. Germline V gene sequence: CDR1 SEHNR, CDR2 FQNEAQ (reference sequence). Trimming removed 5 bases at V and 5 bases at J, with 12 bases between. The CDR3: CASSRSGETEAFF. CDR3 bases: TGTGCCAGCAGCCGCAGCGGGGAGACTGAAGCTTTCTTT.

The J gene is TRBJ2-3, the V gene TRBV21-1; TRBD1, the table's D call, lacks a check against the DNA. TRBV21-1 is an annotated pseudogene. CDR3 size: 20 residues. CDR3 sequence: CASSPPGQTLGRTHTDTQYF. DNA for the CDR3: TGTGCCAGCAGTCCACCCGGACAGACGCTGGGACGAACCCACACAGATACGCAGTATTTT.

The chain is built from TRBV6-2 or TRBV6-3 and TRBJ1-2; 9 bases line up with TRBD1. The V and J ends lost 0 bases and 7 bases, in that order; junction bases with no gene match: 9. From germline, CDR1 is MNHEY and CDR2 SVGEGT. CDR3 length equals 16 residues. CDR3 DNA: TGTGCCAGCAGTTACTCTTGGACAGGGGAAGTGGCTGGCTACACCTTC. Amino acids: CASSYSWTGEVAGYTF.

CDR3 coding DNA: TGTGCCAGCAGCCCCACAGACTCTGGAAACACCATATATTTT. It is translated as CASSPTDSGNTIYF. The chain has TRBV3-1 (or the pseudogene TRBV3-2) and TRBJ1-3; D remains unclear. The CDR3 totals 14 residues. Between the trimmed V and J ends, which lost 4 bases and 0 bases, there was a span of 7 bases. The germline V gene encodes CDR1 LGHDT and CDR2 YNNKEL (reference sequence).

The V call is TRBV12-3 or TRBV12-4, the J call TRBJ1-1, with D tentatively TRBD1 (5 bases). Trimming took 7 bases from V and 1 from J, leaving 10 bases between them. CDR3 length: 13 residues. As DNA, the CDR3 is TGTGCCAGCACCGAACAGGAGAACACTGAAGCTTTCTTT. This codes for CASTEQENTEAFF.